This T cell receptor beta chain was observed in a study of memory B cells and T cells in multiple sclerosis. Whole-study results and caveats: Clone-set sizes differed between compartments, so shared clonotype counts needed normalization.

The table came from immunoSEQ multiplex PCR; TCRdb's copy has only in-frame clones and leaves some out. This table has some 49,000 clones, approximately 80% appearing once. The V end was cut by 6 bases, the J end by 4 bases, with 15 bases between. Germline CDR1 is SEHNR and CDR2 is FQNEAQ (reference sequence). CDR3 length: 14 residues. Comment on this clone: Antigen unknown.

Stimulus-free culture yielded autoproliferating CFSE-dim and non-proliferating CFSE-high T cells, each sequenced separately. Replicate wells were pooled after six to seven days of stimulus-free culture of roughly 5x10^7 CFSE-labeled PBMCs. Without exogenous stimuli, about 0.51 uM CFSE-labeled PBMCs were cultured serum-free. The chain carries TRBV7-9 and TRBJ1-1; D is undetermined. The material sequenced was PBMCs from blood kept in culture. This sequence was found in a human donor with multiple sclerosis. The CDR3 sequence: CASSFPITPTEAFF. The CDR3 nucleotides are TGTGCCAGCAGTTTTCCCATTACTCCCACTGAAGCTTTCTTT.